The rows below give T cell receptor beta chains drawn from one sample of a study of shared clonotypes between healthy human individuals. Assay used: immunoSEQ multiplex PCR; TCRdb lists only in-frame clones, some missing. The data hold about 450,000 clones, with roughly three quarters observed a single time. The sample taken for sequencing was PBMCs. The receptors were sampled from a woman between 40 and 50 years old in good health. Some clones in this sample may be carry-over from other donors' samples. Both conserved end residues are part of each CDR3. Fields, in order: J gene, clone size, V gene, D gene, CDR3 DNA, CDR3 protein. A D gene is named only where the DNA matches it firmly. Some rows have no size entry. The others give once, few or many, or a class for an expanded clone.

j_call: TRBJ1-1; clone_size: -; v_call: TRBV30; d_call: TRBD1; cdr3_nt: TGTGCCTGGAGTGCCCGGACAGGGTTGTCGTCGATAGCTTTCTTT; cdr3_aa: CAWSARTGLSSIAFF
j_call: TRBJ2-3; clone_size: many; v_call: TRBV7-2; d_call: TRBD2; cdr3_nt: TGTGCCAGCAGCTTAGTACTAGCGGGAGGTGCTAGCACAGATACGCAGTATTTT; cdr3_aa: CASSLVLAGGASTDTQYF
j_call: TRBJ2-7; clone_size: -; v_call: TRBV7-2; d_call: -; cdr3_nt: TGTGCCAGCAGCTTAGGACCCGGGATGTACGAGCAGTACTTC; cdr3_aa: CASSLGPGMYEQYF
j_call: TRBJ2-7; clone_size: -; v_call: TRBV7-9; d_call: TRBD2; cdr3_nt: TGTGCCAGCAGCGGGCGTGAACTAGCGGCCTGGGAGCAGTACTTC; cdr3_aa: CASSGRELAAWEQYF
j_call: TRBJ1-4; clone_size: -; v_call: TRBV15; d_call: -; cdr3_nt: TGTGCCACCAGCCGCAGGGGACCCCCTAATGAAAAACTGTTTTTT; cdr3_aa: CATSRRGPPNEKLFF
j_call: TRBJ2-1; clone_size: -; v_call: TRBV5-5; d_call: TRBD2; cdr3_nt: TGTGCCAGCAGCTCGCTTAGCGGGAGAGCCTACAATGAGCAGTTCTTC; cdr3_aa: CASSSLSGRAYNEQFF
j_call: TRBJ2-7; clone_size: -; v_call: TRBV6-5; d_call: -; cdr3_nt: TGTGCCAGCAGTTACTCGACAGGAGCCTACGAGCAGTACTTC; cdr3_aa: CASSYSTGAYEQYF
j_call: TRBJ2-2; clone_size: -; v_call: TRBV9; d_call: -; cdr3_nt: TGTGCCAGCAGCGCACAGGGTGGGGGAATCGGGGAGCTGTTTTTT; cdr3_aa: CASSAQGGGIGELFF
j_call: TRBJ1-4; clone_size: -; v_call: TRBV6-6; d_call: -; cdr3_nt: TGTGCCAGCAGTTACAGGGAGGCCTTTAATGAAAAACTGTTTTTT; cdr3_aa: CASSYREAFNEKLFF
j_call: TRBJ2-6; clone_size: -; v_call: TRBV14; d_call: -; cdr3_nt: TGTGCCAGCAGCCAAAGCGCTGGGGCCAACGTCCTGACTTTC; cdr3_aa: CASSQSAGANVLTF
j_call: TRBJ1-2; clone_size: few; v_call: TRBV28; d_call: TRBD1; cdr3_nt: TGTGCCAGCAGCGGGACAGACTATGGCTACACCTTC; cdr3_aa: CASSGTDYGYTF
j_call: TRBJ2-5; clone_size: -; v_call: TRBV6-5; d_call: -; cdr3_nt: TGTGCCAGCTCCTACGCAGCGTACTCCCAAGAGACCCAGTACTTC; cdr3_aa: CASSYAAYSQETQYF
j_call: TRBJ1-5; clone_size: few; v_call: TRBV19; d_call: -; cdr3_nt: TGTGCCAGTAGTATTCTTGGGCAGGGTGGCCAGCCCCAGCATTTT; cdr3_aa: CASSILGQGGQPQHF
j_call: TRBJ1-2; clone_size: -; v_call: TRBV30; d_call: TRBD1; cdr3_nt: TGTGCCTGGAGGACAGGGTACAACTATGGCTACACCTTC; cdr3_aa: CAWRTGYNYGYTF
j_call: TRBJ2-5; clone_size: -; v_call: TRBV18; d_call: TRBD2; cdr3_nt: TGTGCCAGCTCACCCCTCCGCGGGAGTGAGACCCAGTACTTC; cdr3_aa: CASSPLRGSETQYF
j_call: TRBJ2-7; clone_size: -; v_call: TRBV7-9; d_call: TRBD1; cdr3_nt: TGTGCCAGCAGCTTAGGTCAGGGGGTCTACGAGCAGTACTTC; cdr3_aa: CASSLGQGVYEQYF
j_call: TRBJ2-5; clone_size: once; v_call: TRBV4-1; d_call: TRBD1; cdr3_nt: TGCGCCAGCAGCCAAGTGCCCGGGACAGGGGTCAAGGAATACCAAGAGACCCAGTACTTC; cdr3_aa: CASSQVPGTGVKEYQETQYF
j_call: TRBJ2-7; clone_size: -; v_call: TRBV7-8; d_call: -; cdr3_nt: TGTGCCAGCAGCTTAGTTTCCTACGAGCAGTACTTC; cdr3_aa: CASSLVSYEQYF
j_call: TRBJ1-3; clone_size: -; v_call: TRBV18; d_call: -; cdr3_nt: TGTGCCAGCTCACCAAAGGTGGACAGTAGGGGAAACACCATATATTTT; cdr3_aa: CASSPKVDSRGNTIYF
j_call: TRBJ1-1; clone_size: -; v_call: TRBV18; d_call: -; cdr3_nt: TGTGCCAGCTCCCCGGGAGTGATGAACACTGAAGCTTTCTTT; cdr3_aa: CASSPGVMNTEAFF
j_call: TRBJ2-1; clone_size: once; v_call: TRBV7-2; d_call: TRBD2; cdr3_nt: TGTGCCAGCAGCTTAGAGAGCGGGAGTTCTTACAATGAGCAGTTCTTC; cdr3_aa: CASSLESGSSYNEQFF
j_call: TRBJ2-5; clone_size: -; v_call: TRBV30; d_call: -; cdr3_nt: TGTGCCTGTTCCCCTGGGGGGAAGGAGACCCAGTACTTC; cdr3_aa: CACSPGGKETQYF
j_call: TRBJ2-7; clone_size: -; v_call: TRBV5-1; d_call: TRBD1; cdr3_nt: TGCGCCAGCAGCGTCGCAGGGGGTTCCTACGAGCAGTACTTC; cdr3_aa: CASSVAGGSYEQYF
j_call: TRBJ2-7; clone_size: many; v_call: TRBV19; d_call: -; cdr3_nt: TGTGCCAGCGACGCGGGCTACGAGCAGTACTTC; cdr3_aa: CASDAGYEQYF
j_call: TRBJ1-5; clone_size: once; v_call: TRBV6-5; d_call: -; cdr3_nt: TGTGCCAGCAGTCCCAACGTCAGGAGCAATCAGCCCCAGCATTTT; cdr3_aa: CASSPNVRSNQPQHF
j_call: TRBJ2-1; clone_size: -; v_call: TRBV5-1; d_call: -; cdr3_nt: TGCGCCAGCAGCTTGCCCGAGATTCCCTACAATGAGCAGTTCTTC; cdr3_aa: CASSLPEIPYNEQFF
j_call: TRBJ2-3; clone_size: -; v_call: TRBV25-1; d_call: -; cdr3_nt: TGTGCCAGCAGTGAATATCCAGATACGCAGTATTTT; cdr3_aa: CASSEYPDTQYF
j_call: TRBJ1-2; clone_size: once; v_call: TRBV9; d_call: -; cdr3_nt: TGTGCCAGCAGCCCAGGCGGGGTAGAAGTCGGGCACCTTAACTATGGCTACACCTTC; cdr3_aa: CASSPGGVEVGHLNYGYTF
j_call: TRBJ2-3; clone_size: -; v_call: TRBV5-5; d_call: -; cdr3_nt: TGTGCCAGCAGCTTGGGTGGTAGCACAGATACGCAGTATTTT; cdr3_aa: CASSLGGSTDTQYF
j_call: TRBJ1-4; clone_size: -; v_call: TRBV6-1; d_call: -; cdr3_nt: TGTGCCAGCAGTGACAGTCCTGGTGAAAAACTGTTTTTT; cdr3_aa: CASSDSPGEKLFF
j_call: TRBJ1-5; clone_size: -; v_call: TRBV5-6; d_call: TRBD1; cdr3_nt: TGTGCCAGCAGCTTGTTTCAGGGGGCTCGTTATAGCAATCAGCCCCAGCATTTT; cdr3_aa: CASSLFQGARYSNQPQHF
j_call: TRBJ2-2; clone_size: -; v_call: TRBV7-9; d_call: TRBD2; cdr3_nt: TGTGCCAGCAGCAGCGTCCCCCTCAGGACGGGAGGTGGCACCGGAGAGCTGTTTTTT; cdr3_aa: CASSSVPLRTGGGTGELFF
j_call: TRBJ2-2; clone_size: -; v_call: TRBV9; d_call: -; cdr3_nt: TGTGCCAGCAGCGTAGGGACACAGGGTAGTAGTTCCGGGGAGCTGTTTTTT; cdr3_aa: CASSVGTQGSSSGELFF
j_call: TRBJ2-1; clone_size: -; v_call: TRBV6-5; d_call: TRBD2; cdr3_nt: TGTGCCAGCAGTTTACTGTATCTAGCGGGGTTCAATGAGCAGTTCTTC; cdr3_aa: CASSLLYLAGFNEQFF
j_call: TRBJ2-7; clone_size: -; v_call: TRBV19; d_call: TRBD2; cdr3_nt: TGTGCCAGTAGTGATCGGCCCAGCGGGAGGGTCGGCGAGCAGTACTTC; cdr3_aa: CASSDRPSGRVGEQYF
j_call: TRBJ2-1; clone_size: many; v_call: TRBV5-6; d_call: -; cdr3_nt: TGTGCCAGCAGCTCTTACAATGAGCAGTTCTTC; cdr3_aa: CASSSYNEQFF
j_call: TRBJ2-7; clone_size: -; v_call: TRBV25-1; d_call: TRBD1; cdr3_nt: TGTGCCAGCAGTGACGCCCGGGACAGCTCCTACGAGCAGTACTTC; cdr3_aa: CASSDARDSSYEQYF
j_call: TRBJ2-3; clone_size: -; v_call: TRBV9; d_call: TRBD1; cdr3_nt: TGTGCCAGCAGCCCCCGTCTACGCAGGGGGACAGATACGCAGTATTTT; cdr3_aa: CASSPRLRRGTDTQYF
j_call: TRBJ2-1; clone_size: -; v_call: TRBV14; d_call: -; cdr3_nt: TGTGCCAGCAGCCAGTCGACAGGTTATGAGCAGTTCTTC; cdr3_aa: CASSQSTGYEQFF
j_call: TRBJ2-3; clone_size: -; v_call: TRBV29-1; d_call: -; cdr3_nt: TGCAGCGTTGAAGAGGGGCCTGGGGTTCCCACAGATACGCAGTATTTT; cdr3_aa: CSVEEGPGVPTDTQYF
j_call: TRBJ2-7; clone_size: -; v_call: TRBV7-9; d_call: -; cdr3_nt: TGTGCCAGCAGCTTGTCGGGCAGGGGCTACGAGCAGTACTTC; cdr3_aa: CASSLSGRGYEQYF
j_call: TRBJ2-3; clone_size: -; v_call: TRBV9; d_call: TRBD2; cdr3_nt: TGTGCCAGCAGCGTAGTCGGGCTAGCGGCAACAGATACGCAGTATTTT; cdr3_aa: CASSVVGLAATDTQYF
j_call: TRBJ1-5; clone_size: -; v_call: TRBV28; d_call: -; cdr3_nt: TGTGCCAGCAGCGGACAGCTTAGCAATCAGCCCCAGCATTTT; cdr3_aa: CASSGQLSNQPQHF
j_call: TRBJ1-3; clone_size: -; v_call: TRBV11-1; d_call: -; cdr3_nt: TGTGCCAGCAGCTTAGATCCGGGATCTGGAAACACCATATATTTT; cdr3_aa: CASSLDPGSGNTIYF
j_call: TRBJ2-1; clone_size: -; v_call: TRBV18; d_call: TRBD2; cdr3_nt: TGTGCCAGCTCACCACCCACTAGCGCGCTAGCCTACAATGAGCAGTTCTTC; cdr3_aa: CASSPPTSALAYNEQFF
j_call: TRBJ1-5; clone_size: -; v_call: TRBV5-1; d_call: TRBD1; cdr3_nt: TGCGCCAGCAGCTTGTCAGGGGGCGGCAATCAGCCCCAGCATTTT; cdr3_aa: CASSLSGGGNQPQHF
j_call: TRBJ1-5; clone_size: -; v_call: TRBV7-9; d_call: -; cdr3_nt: TGTGCCAGCAGCACCGGGACCCATAGCAATCAGCCCCAGCATTTT; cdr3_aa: CASSTGTHSNQPQHF
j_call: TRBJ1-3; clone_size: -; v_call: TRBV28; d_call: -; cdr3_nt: TGTGCCAGCAGATTCGGGGGCTCTGGAAACACCATATATTTT; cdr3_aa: CASRFGGSGNTIYF
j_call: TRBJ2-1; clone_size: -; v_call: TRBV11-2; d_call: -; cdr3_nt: TGTGCCAGCAGCTTAGTGGGACTGGGGGGCAATGAGCAGTTCTTC; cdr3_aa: CASSLVGLGGNEQFF
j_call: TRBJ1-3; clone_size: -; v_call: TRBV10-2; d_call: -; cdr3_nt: TGCGCCAGCACTCCGGGGCTGGATCTTGGAAACACCATATATTTT; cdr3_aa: CASTPGLDLGNTIYF
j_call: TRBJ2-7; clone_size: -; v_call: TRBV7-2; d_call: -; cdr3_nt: TGTGCCAGCACCAAACAGCGAGGGTACGAGCAGTACTTC; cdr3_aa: CASTKQRGYEQYF
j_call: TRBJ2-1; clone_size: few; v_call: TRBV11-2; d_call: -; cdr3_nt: TGTGCCAGCAGCTCTGGGAATGAGCAGTTCTTC; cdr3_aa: CASSSGNEQFF
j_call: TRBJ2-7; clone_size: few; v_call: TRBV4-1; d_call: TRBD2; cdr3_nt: TGCGCCAGCAGCCAAGACGGCGCGGGAGGGCGTGAGCAGTACTTC; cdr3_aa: CASSQDGAGGREQYF
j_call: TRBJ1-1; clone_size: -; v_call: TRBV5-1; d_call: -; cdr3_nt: TGCGCCAGCAGCTTGTACAGGGTGGGAGCTGAAGCTTTCTTT; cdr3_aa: CASSLYRVGAEAFF
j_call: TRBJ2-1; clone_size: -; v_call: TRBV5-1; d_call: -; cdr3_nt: TGCGCCAGCAGCTTGGCCGAAGGGCGGAATGAGCAGTTCTTC; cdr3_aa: CASSLAEGRNEQFF